The 20 T cell receptor beta chains given below trace back to one sample, sequenced in a study of OX40 agonist ivuxolimab in advanced cancers. Data came from immunoSEQ multiplex PCR; TCRdb stores just in-frame clones and leaves some out. This sample yields almost 50,000 clones, of which 75% to 90% are seen a single time; roughly half belongs to the top ten. This specimen was CD4+ or CD8+ T cells sorted from blood, taken in a trial of the OX40 agonist ivuxolimab. The receptors were sampled from an adult with an advanced solid tumor such as melanoma, head and neck, liver or kidney cancer.

The count of this clone is one. The chain uses TRBV7-9 and TRBJ1-5; D might be TRBD1 (5 bases). This CDR3 comprises 13 residues. The germline V gene has CDR1 SEHNR and CDR2 FQNEAQ (reference sequence). Trimming took off 1 base at V and 5 bases at J, with 6 bases between the two ends. CDR3: CASSLGGDQPQHF. CDR3 nucleotides: TGTGCCAGCAGCTTAGGAGGGGATCAGCCCCAGCATTTT.

This chain connects TRBV9 to TRBJ2-1; 9 bases are a match to TRBD2. The CDR3 extends over 15 amino acids. Germline V CDR1 and CDR2: SGDLS, YYNGEE. Trimming took 2 bases from V and 0 from J; bases not matched to a gene: 0. In DNA, the CDR3 is TGTGCCAGCAGCGTTAGCGGGAGCTCCTACAATGAGCAGTTCTTC. It yields the protein CASSVSGSSYNEQFF.

The chain employs TRBV7-2 and TRBJ2-3; D is possibly TRBD2 (7 bases). The CDR3 sequence is 16 residues long. The V end was cut by 2 bases, the J end by 0 bases, with 12 bases between. Germline CDR1 and CDR2: SGHTA and FQGNSA. The CDR3: CASSLSGGPSTDTQYF. Here the CDR3 DNA reads TGTGCCAGCAGCTTATCGGGGGGCCCTAGCACAGATACGCAGTATTTT.

This clone was counted only a few times. V and J are TRBV30 and TRBJ1-5; tentative D call: TRBD1 (5 bases). The V end lost 5 bases, the J end lost 6 bases, and 17 bases lay between the germline ends. Germline V gene sequence: CDR1 GTSNPN, CDR2 SVGIG (reference sequence). The CDR3 consists of 14 residues. CDR3 residues: CAWSSTDGRQPQHF. The DNA for the CDR3 is TGTGCCTGGTCCTCGACAGACGGACGTCAGCCCCAGCATTTT.

CDR3 sequence: CASSFYRGYEQYF. As DNA, the CDR3 is TGTGCCAGCAGTTTCTACAGGGGCTACGAGCAGTACTTC. The chain is built from TRBV27 and TRBJ2-7, with 7 nucleotides matching TRBD1. The CDR3 totals 13 residues. Germline V CDR1 and CDR2: MNHEY, SMNVEV (reference sequence). Trimming cost V 3 bases and J 3 bases; bases outside gene matches: 2.

The V gene is TRBV29-1, the J gene TRBJ1-2; D remains unclear. CDR3 length equals 13 residues. Germline V gene lookup returns CDR1 SQVTM and CDR2 ANQGSEA. V was clipped by 6 bases and J by 4 bases, with 15 bases between them. The DNA of the CDR3 is TGCAGCGTGATACCACCAGCCAGCTATGGCTACACCTTC. Translated, it gives CSVIPPASYGYTF. Full variable domain (rest looked up from reference TRBV29-1 and TRBJ1-2): SAVISQKPSRDICQRGTSLTIQCQVDSQVTMMFWYRQQPGQSLTLIATANQGSEATYESGFVIDKFPISRPNLTFSTLTVSNMSPEDSSIYLCSVIPPASYGYTFGSGTRLTVV.

The chain joins TRBV9 to TRBJ2-7, with a possible D match to TRBD1 (6 bases). CDR1 and CDR2 (germline): SGDLS, YYNGEE. The CDR3 length is 13 residues. V lost 0 bases and J lost 3, with 7 bases in between. The CDR3 region has the DNA TGTGCCAGCAGCGTAGAACAGGGCTACGAGCAGTACTTC. Amino acid sequence: CASSVEQGYEQYF.

The chain is built from TRBV6-5 and TRBJ2-7; 7 bases line up with TRBD2. The CDR3 loop spans 14 amino acids. The V gene end was trimmed by 8 bases and the J gene end by 3 bases; junction bases not matched to a gene: 10. The V gene's germline CDR1 is MNHEY and CDR2 SVGAGI. For the CDR3, the DNA is TGTGCCAGCGGGGAAGCGGGATCCGGCTACGAGCAGTACTTC. Translated, it gives CASGEAGSGYEQYF.

This clone was observed once. The chain carries TRBV2 and TRBJ2-3; the match to TRBD2 covers 10 bases. The germline V gene encodes CDR1 SNHLY and CDR2 FYNNEI. The CDR3 runs to 15 residues. After removal of 0 bases from V and 8 bases from J, the junction contained 5 bases not matched to a gene. Written as DNA, the CDR3 is TGTGCCAGCAGTGAAGCAACTAGCGGGACTGGTACGCAGTATTTT. Encoded protein: CASSEATSGTGTQYF.

The chain links TRBV19 to TRBJ2-4, with D perhaps matching TRBD1 (6 bases). Germline assignment: CDR1 LNHDA and CDR2 SQIVND (reference sequence). V lost 3 bases and J 6 bases, leaving 12 bases between the germline ends. The CDR3 is 14 amino acids. CDR3 sequence reads: CASSMQGSGNIQYF. CDR3 in DNA: TGTGCCAGTAGTATGCAGGGGTCTGGAAACATTCAGTACTTC.

The chain employs TRBV27 and TRBJ2-1; TRBD2 matches at 7 bases. The J segment lost 10 bases and the V segment lost 3 bases, leaving 6 bases of the junction unmatched. The CDR3 spans 13 residues. Germline-derived CDR1 and CDR2 are MNHEY and SMNVEV (reference sequence). CDR3 DNA: TGTGCCAGCAGTTTCGGGAGGCCGAGCGAGCAGTTCTTC. Translating it yields CASSFGRPSEQFF.

The chain couples TRBV10-3 to TRBJ1-3; D is possibly TRBD1 (5 bases). V dropped 8 bases and J dropped 8 bases, with 10 bases sitting between them. The V gene's germline CDR1 is ENHRY and CDR2 SYGVKD. The CDR3 totals 11 residues. The DNA of the CDR3 is TGTGCCATCCGGGGAGGGGACACCATATATTTT. Encoded protein: CAIRGGDTIYF.

V is TRBV5-1 and J is TRBJ1-3, with D tentatively TRBD1 (6 bases). Germline V gene sequence: CDR1 SGHRS, CDR2 YFSETQ. The CDR3 runs to 14 residues. Trimming took 2 bases from V and 1 from J, leaving 7 bases between them. The CDR3 nucleotides are TGCGCCAGCAGCTTTACAGGGTCTGGAAACACCATATATTTT. This codes for CASSFTGSGNTIYF.

The chain is built from TRBV21-1 and TRBJ2-1; no check of the table's D call, TRBD1, against the DNA was made. TRBV21-1 counts as a pseudogene. CDR3 size: 17 residues. The CDR3 sequence is CASRRVTGPPTYNEQFF. The DNA of the CDR3 is TGTGCCAGCAGGAGGGTAACAGGGCCCCCCACTTACAATGAGCAGTTCTTC.

The J gene is TRBJ2-6, the V gene TRBV5-4; D unclear. Trimming left V 0 bases short and J 0 bases short, with 4 bases between. Germline V CDR1 and CDR2: SGHNT, YYREEE (reference sequence). The CDR3 spans 15 residues. CDR3 residues: CASSLDNSGANVLTF. DNA for the CDR3: TGTGCCAGCAGCTTGGATAACTCTGGGGCCAACGTCCTGACTTTC.

The V gene is TRBV6-1, the J gene TRBJ2-6; D is perhaps TRBD1 (6 bases). Trimming left V 6 bases short and J 3 bases short, with 9 bases between. Germline lookup yields CDR1 MNHNS and CDR2 SASEGT. This CDR3 contains 14 residues. The CDR3 DNA is TGTGCCAGCAGACAGGGATTTGGGGCCAACGTCCTGACTTTC. Its translation: CASRQGFGANVLTF.

The J gene is TRBJ2-7, the V gene TRBV11-3; tentatively, D is TRBD1 (6 bases). This CDR3 has 14 residues. The germline V and J ends were trimmed by 5 bases and 4 bases, with 15 bases remaining between them. Germline loops: CDR1 SGHNT, CDR2 YENEEA. CDR3 in amino acids: CASSPRDNQYEQYF. As DNA, the CDR3 is TGTGCCAGCAGCCCCCGGGACAACCAATACGAGCAGTACTTC.

The chain links TRBV6-5 to TRBJ2-1; D is uncertain. With 6 bases removed from V and 5 bases from J, the gap between germline ends came to 8 bases. The CDR3 covers 12 residues. CDR1 MNHEY and CDR2 SVGAGI come from the germline V gene. The chain's CDR3 is CASRDANNEQFF. The DNA of the CDR3 is TGTGCCAGCAGGGACGCCAACAATGAGCAGTTCTTC.

This chain uses TRBV28 with TRBJ2-3, with D tentatively TRBD2 (7 bases). The CDR3 has 15 amino acids. V gave up 7 bases and J gave up 2 bases, with 16 bases separating them. CDR1 MDHEN and CDR2 SYDVKM come from the germline V gene. The CDR3 is CASTLGGGDTDTQYF. As DNA, the CDR3 is TGTGCCAGCACCTTGGGAGGGGGGGACACAGATACGCAGTATTTT.

V gene TRBV7-8 combines with J gene TRBJ2-5, with 7 bases identical to TRBD1. CDR1 is SGHVS, CDR2 FQNEAQ, per germline. V gave up 5 bases and J gave up 5 bases; unmatched junction bases: 11. CDR3 length equals 15 residues. CDR3 loop: CASSSWDRVGETQYF. The CDR3 coding sequence is TGTGCCAGCAGCAGCTGGGACAGAGTGGGGGAGACCCAGTACTTC.